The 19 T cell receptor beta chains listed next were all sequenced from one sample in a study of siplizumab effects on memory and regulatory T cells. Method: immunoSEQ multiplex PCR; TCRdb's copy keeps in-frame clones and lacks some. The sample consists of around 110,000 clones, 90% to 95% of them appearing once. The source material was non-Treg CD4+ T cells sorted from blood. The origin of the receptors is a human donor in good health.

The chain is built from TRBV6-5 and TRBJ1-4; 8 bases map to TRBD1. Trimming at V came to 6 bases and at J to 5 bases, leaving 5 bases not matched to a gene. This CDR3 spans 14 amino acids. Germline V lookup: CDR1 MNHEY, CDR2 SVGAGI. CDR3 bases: TGTGCCAGCAGAACCGGGACAGGCAATGAAAAACTGTTTTTT. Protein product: CASRTGTGNEKLFF.

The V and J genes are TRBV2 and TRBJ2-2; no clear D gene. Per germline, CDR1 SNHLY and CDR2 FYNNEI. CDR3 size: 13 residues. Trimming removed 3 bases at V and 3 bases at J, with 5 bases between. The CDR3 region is CASSEGYTGELFF. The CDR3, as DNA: TGTGCCAGCAGTGAGGGTTACACCGGGGAGCTGTTTTTT. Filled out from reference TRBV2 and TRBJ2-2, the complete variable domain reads EPEVTQTPSHQVTQMGQEVILRCVPISNHLYFYWYRQILGQKVEFLVSFYNNEISEKSEIFDDQFSVERPDGSNFTLKIRSTKLEDSAMYFCASSEGYTGELFFGEGSRLTVL.

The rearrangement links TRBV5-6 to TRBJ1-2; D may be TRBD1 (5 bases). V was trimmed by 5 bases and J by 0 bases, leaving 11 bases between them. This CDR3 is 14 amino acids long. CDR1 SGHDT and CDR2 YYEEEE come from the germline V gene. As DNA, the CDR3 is TGTGCCAGCAGTTATCAGGGAGCTAACTATGGCTACACCTTC. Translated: CASSYQGANYGYTF.

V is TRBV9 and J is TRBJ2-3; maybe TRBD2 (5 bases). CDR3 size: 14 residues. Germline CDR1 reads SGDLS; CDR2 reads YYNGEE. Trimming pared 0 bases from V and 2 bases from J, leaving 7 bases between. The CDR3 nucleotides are TGTGCCAGCAGCGTAGCGGGATTCACAGATACGCAGTATTTT. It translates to CASSVAGFTDTQYF.

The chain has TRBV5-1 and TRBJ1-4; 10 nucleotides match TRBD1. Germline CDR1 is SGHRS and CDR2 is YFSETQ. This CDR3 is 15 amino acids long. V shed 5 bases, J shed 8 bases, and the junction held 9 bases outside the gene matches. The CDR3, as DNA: TGCGCCAGCAGGGAACAGGGACAGGGGCGGGAAAAACTGTTTTTT. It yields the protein CASREQGQGREKLFF.

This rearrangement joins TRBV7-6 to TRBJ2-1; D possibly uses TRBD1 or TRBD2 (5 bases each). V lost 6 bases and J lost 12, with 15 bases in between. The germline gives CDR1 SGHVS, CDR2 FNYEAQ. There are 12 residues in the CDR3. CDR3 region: CASRGDGEGQFF. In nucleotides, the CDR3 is TGTGCCAGCAGGGGGGACGGGGAAGGGCAGTTCTTC.

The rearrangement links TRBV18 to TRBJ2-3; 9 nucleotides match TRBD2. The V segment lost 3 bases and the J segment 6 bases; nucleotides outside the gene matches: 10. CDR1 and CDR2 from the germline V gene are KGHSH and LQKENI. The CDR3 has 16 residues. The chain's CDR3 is CASSPDRRGGSDTQYF. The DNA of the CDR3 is TGTGCCAGCTCACCGGACAGGCGGGGGGGCTCGGATACGCAGTATTTT.

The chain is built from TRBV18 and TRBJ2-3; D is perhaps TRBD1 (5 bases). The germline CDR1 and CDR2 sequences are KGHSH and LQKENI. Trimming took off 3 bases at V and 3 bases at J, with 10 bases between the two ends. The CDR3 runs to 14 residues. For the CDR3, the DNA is TGTGCCAGCTCACCTCAAGGGGAAACAGATACGCAGTATTTT. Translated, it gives CASSPQGETDTQYF.

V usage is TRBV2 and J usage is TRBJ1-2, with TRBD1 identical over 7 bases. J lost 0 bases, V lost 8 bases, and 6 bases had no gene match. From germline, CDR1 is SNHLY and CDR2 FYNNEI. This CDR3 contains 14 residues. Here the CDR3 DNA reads TGTGCCAGCCGGAGTGGACAGGCTAACTATGGCTACACCTTC. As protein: CASRSGQANYGYTF.

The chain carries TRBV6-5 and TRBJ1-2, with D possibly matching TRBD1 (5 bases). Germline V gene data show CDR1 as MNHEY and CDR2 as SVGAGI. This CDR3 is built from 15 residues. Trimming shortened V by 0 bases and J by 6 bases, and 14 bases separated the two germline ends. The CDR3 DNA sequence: TGTGCCAGCAGTTACTCGTTCCAGGGAGGGAATGGCTACACCTTC. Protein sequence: CASSYSFQGGNGYTF.

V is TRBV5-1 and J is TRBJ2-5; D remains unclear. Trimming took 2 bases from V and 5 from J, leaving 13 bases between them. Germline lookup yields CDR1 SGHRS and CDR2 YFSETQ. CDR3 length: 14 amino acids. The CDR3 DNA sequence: TGCGCCAGCAGCTTACGGTCCTTGCCGGAGACCCAGTACTTC. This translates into CASSLRSLPETQYF.

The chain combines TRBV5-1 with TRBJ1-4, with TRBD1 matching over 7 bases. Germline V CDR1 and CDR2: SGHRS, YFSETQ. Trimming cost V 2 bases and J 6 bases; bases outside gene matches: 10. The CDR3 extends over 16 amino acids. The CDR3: CASSLRQGGRDEKLFF. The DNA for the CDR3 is TGCGCCAGCAGCTTAAGACAGGGAGGGAGGGATGAAAAACTGTTTTTT.

The CDR3 region is CAWSHKGKDGYTF. The CDR3 bases are TGTGCCTGGAGTCATAAGGGGAAAGATGGCTACACCTTC. The chain combines TRBV30 with TRBJ1-2, with D tentatively TRBD1 (5 bases). This CDR3 comprises 13 residues. V lost 2 bases and J 6 bases, leaving 13 bases between the germline ends. In germline, CDR1 is GTSNPN, CDR2 SVGIG (reference sequence). Drawing the rest from reference TRBV30 and TRBJ1-2, the complete variable domain is SQTIHQWPATLVQPVGSPLSLECTVEGTSNPNLYWYRQAAGRGLQLLFYSVGIGQISSEVPQNLSASRPQDRQFILSSKKLLLSDSGFYLCAWSHKGKDGYTFGSGTRLTVV.

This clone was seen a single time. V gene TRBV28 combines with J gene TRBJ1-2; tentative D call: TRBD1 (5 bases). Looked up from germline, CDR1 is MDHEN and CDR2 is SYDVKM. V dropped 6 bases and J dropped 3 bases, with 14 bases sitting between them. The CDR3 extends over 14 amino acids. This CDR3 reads CASSSIGTHYGYTF. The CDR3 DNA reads TGTGCCAGCAGCTCCATCGGGACCCACTATGGCTACACCTTC.

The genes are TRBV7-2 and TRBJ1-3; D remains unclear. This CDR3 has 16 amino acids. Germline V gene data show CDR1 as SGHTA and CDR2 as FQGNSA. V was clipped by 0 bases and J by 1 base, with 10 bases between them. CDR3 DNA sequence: TGTGCCAGCAGCTTAGCCGGGCGGGGATCTGGAAACACCATATATTTT. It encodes CASSLAGRGSGNTIYF.

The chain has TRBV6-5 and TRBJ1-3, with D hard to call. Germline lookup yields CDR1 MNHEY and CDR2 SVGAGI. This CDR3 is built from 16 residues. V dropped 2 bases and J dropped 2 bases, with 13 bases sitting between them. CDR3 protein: CASSYGPPEAGNTIYF. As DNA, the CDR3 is TGTGCCAGCAGTTACGGGCCTCCAGAGGCTGGAAACACCATATATTTT.

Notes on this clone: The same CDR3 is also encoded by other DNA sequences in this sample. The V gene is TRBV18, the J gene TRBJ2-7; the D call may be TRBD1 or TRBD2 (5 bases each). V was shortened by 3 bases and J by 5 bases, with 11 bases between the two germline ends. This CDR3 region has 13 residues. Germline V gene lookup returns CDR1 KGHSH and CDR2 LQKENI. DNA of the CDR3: TGTGCCAGCTCACCCGGGACCGGGGACGAGCAGTACTTC. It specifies CASSPGTGDEQYF.

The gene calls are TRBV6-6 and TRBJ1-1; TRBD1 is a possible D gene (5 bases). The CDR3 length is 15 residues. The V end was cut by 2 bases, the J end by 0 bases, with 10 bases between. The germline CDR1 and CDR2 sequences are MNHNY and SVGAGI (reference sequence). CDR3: CASSYGGGLNTEAFF. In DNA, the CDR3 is TGTGCCAGCAGTTACGGGGGGGGACTGAACACTGAAGCTTTCTTT.

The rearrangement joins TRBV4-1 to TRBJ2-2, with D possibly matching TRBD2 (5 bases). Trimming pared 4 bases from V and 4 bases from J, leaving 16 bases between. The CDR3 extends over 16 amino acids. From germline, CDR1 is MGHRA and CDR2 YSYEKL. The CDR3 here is CASSPSPGFGTGELFF. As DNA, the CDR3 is TGCGCCAGCAGCCCGTCTCCGGGGTTCGGCACCGGGGAGCTGTTTTTT.